The 27 T cell receptor beta chains reported below all come from one sample, sequenced in a study of T cells in localized non-small cell lung cancer (dated by TCRdb to 2019 to 2021). To prepare the library, the immunoSEQ multiplex PCR assay was applied. In TCRdb, the immuneACCESS table is reduced to in-frame sequences with V and J assigned. These tables do not hold every clone; where another copy was compared, an unresolved V gene accounts for under half, and the others remain unexplained. For this sample there are some 19,000 clones; 84% appear just once. The ten most abundant clones make up 2% to 2.5% of the sample. The sequencing here drew on peripheral blood, taken before any cancer treatment. These receptors originate from a man aged 40 to 70 with stage I lung adenocarcinoma.

Notes on this clone: Relative to the germline gene, one junction end is altered; a read error may explain this. This chain uses TRBV2 with TRBJ1-3, with no clear D. Per the germline V gene, CDR1 is SNHLY and CDR2 is FYNNEI. This CDR3 region has 14 residues. CDR3: CASREGMTGNTIYF. CDR3 in DNA: TGTGCCAGCAGGGAAGGGATGACTGGAAACACCATATATTTT.

The chain links TRBV4-3 to TRBJ2-3, with 8 bases fitting TRBD2. The CDR3 totals 19 residues. Germline V gene lookup returns CDR1 LGHNA and CDR2 YSLEER. J lost 3 bases, V lost 1 base, and 15 bases had no gene match. The CDR3: CASSQVVSGTGVGTDTQYF. The DNA for the CDR3 is TGCGCCAGCAGCCAAGTAGTTAGCGGGACGGGGGTTGGAACAGATACGCAGTATTTT.

The count of this clone is one. The rearrangement uses TRBV5-6 and TRBJ2-2; D not resolved. The CDR3 totals 15 residues. The V end was cut by 9 bases, the J end by 6 bases, with 21 bases between. In germline, CDR1 is SGHDT, CDR2 YYEEEE. The DNA of the CDR3 is TGTGCCACAGCCTCGACCGTAGGGCCTTCCGGGGAGCTGTTTTTT. It translates to CATASTVGPSGELFF.

This clone was seen once. This rearrangement joins TRBV4-3 to TRBJ2-6; possible D gene TRBD2, 6 bases. This CDR3 region has 19 residues. Trimming removed 4 bases from V and 0 bases from J, with 19 bases in between. Germline V gene sequence: CDR1 LGHNA, CDR2 YSLEER. The DNA for the CDR3 is TGCGCCAGCAGCCCCCGAAAAGGAGGGGTGGCCTCTGGGGCCAACGTCCTGACTTTC. Amino acid sequence: CASSPRKGGVASGANVLTF.

This clone has only a few counts. The V gene is TRBV4-3, the J gene TRBJ1-4, with no clear D. In germline, CDR1 is LGHNA, CDR2 YSLEER. This CDR3 region has 14 residues. V shed 0 bases and J shed 8 bases, with 10 bases lying between them. CDR3 in amino acids: CASSQDPAWEKLFF. In nucleotides, the CDR3 is TGCGCCAGCAGCCAAGATCCGGCCTGGGAAAAACTGTTTTTT.

This chain connects TRBV5-8 to TRBJ2-1, with TRBD2 identical over 9 bases. The CDR3 has 14 residues. CDR1 and CDR2 from the germline V gene are SGHTS and YDEGEE. J lost 8 bases, V lost 7 bases, and 10 bases had no gene match. The CDR3 DNA reads TGTGCCAGCGGCCCGCGGGAGGGCCATTATGAGCAGTTCTTC. This translates into CASGPREGHYEQFF.

The chain carries TRBV5-1 and TRBJ2-3; the D is unclear. Trimming shortened V by 4 bases and J by 3 bases, and 15 bases separated the two germline ends. Germline V CDR1 and CDR2: SGHRS, YFSETQ. The CDR3 contains 15 residues. For the CDR3, the DNA is TGCGCCAGCAGCCCTCTTGGGGTGGAGACAGATACGCAGTATTTT. It encodes CASSPLGVETDTQYF.

V gene TRBV7-2 combines with J gene TRBJ1-2; TRBD1 matches at 7 bases. Trimming at V came to 5 bases and at J to 9 bases, leaving 9 bases not matched to a gene. Germline-derived CDR1 and CDR2 are SGHTA and FQGNSA. This CDR3 comprises 13 residues. The CDR3 sequence is CASSAGQARRYTF. The CDR3 DNA reads TGTGCCAGCAGCGCAGGACAGGCGCGTCGCTACACCTTC. Full variable domain (outside the CDR3, taken from reference TRBV7-2 and TRBJ1-2): GAGVSQSPSNKVTEKGKDVELRCDPISGHTALYWYRQSLGQGLEFLIYFQGNSAPDKSGLPSDRFSAERTGGSVSTLTIQRTQQEDSAVYLCASSAGQARRYTFGSGTRLTVV.

The chain recombines TRBV29-1 with TRBJ1-5; D perhaps matches TRBD1 (5 bases). Germline V gives CDR1 SQVTM, CDR2 ANQGSEA. The CDR3 covers 12 residues. V lost 6 bases to trimming and J lost 5 bases, with 11 bases between them. The CDR3 reads CSVRTPDQPQHF. The CDR3 region has the DNA TGCAGCGTACGGACACCTGATCAGCCCCAGCATTTT.

J is TRBJ2-3 and V is TRBV5-6, with no clear D. Trimming removed 2 bases from V and 10 bases from J, with 8 bases in between. CDR1 SGHDT and CDR2 YYEEEE come from the germline V gene. The CDR3 is 11 amino acids. Here the CDR3 DNA reads TGTGCCAGCAGCTTTGGCACGGCGCAGTATTTT. Translation gives CASSFGTAQYF.

The chain recombines TRBV5-8 with TRBJ1-1; 7 bases fit TRBD1. The junction had 2 bases not matched to a gene; V was cut back by 0 bases and J by 3 bases. The CDR3 sequence is 14 residues long. Germline lookup yields CDR1 SGHTS and CDR2 YDEGEE. The CDR3 DNA follows: TGTGCCAGCAGCTTGGACGACAGGGACACTGAAGCTTTCTTT. Amino acids: CASSLDDRDTEAFF.

Here the CDR3 reads CASSLPQGPYNEQFF. The DNA for the CDR3 is TGCGCCAGCAGCTTGCCACAGGGTCCCTACAATGAGCAGTTCTTC. V is TRBV5-1 and J is TRBJ2-1; weak D call: TRBD1 (6 bases). Germline V lookup: CDR1 SGHRS, CDR2 YFSETQ. V lost 1 base, J lost 2 bases, and 10 bases lay in between. The CDR3 totals 15 residues.

The rearrangement joins TRBV5-6 to TRBJ1-5; possibly TRBD1 for D (6 bases). V was pared by 8 bases and J by 4 bases, with 16 bases between. The CDR3 spans 14 residues. The V gene's germline CDR1 is SGHDT and CDR2 YYEEEE. The chain's CDR3 is CARGGGLRNQPQHF. The CDR3 DNA reads as TGTGCCAGAGGGGGGGGCCTTCGGAATCAGCCCCAGCATTTT.

The rearrangement joins TRBV7-2 to TRBJ2-5; perhaps TRBD2 as D (5 bases). The CDR3 covers 18 residues. Germline-derived CDR1 and CDR2 are SGHTA and FQGNSA. The V gene lost 4 bases and the J gene lost 5 bases, with 26 bases spanning the gap. For the CDR3, the DNA is TGTGCCAGCAGCTCTCGCCCCTGGACTCCCGAAAGTGGGGAGACCCAGTACTTC. This sequence encodes CASSSRPWTPESGETQYF.

V and J are TRBV4-3 and TRBJ2-1; TRBD2 matches 8 bases. V was clipped by 2 bases and J by 9 bases; unmatched bases: 12. Germline CDR1 LGHNA, CDR2 YSLEER. This CDR3 region has 16 residues. In DNA, the CDR3 is TGCGCCAGCAGCCAAATCGACGGGAGGGCCAGTGGTGAGCAGTTCTTC. Amino acids: CASSQIDGRASGEQFF.

The chain employs TRBV7-2 and TRBJ2-5; D may correspond to TRBD1 or TRBD2 (5 bases each). The germline V gene encodes CDR1 SGHTA and CDR2 FQGNSA. The CDR3 length is 13 residues. V was clipped by 5 bases and J by 4 bases, with 11 bases between them. CDR3 amino acids: CASSPSGGETQYF. CDR3 nucleotide sequence: TGTGCCAGCAGCCCGAGTGGGGGAGAGACCCAGTACTTC.

V usage is TRBV18 and J usage is TRBJ2-7; 8 bases line up with TRBD2. There are 15 residues in the CDR3. CDR1 and CDR2 (germline): KGHSH, LQKENI. The trim removed 1 base at V and 0 bases at J, leaving 2 bases unmatched. In nucleotides, the CDR3 is TGTGCCAGCTCACCACTCAGCGGGGGCTCCTACGAGCAGTACTTC. Translation: CASSPLSGGSYEQYF.

This clone was counted only a few times. The CDR3 reads CASSIPNRVNQPQHF. The CDR3 nucleotides are TGTGCCAGTAGTATCCCAAACAGGGTAAATCAGCCCCAGCATTTT. This chain links TRBV19 with TRBJ1-5; perhaps TRBD1 as D (6 bases). CDR1 LNHDA and CDR2 SQIVND come from the germline V gene (reference sequence). The V end lost 3 bases, the J end lost 4 bases, and 13 bases lay between the germline ends. The CDR3 totals 15 residues.

This sequence joins TRBV7-9 and TRBJ1-1; 7 bases agree with TRBD1. CDR1 SEHNR and CDR2 FQNEAQ come from the germline V gene (reference sequence). The V and J ends lost 5 bases and 1 base, in that order; junction bases with no gene match: 4. This CDR3 contains 14 residues. The CDR3 nucleotides read TGTGCCAGCAGCAAGGACAGGAAGAACACTGAAGCTTTCTTT. Translation: CASSKDRKNTEAFF.

V is TRBV5-1 and J is TRBJ2-2; D ambiguous. V was pared by 5 bases and J by 0 bases, with 14 bases between. Germline-derived CDR1 and CDR2 are SGHRS and YFSETQ. The CDR3 has 16 amino acids. For the CDR3, the DNA is TGCGCCAGCAGTAGGACGGCCACCCCGAACACCGGGGAGCTGTTTTTT. Amino acids: CASSRTATPNTGELFF.

The V call is TRBV7-2, the J call TRBJ1-1; 7 nucleotides agree with TRBD1. CDR3 length: 13 amino acids. CDR1 and CDR2 (germline): SGHTA, FQGNSA. V shed 5 bases and J 6 bases; nucleotides not matched to a gene: 6. CDR3 nucleotide sequence: TGTGCCAGCAGCGTGTCAGGGGGGGCTGAAGCTTTCTTT. It codes for CASSVSGGAEAFF.

The rearrangement joins TRBV5-1 to TRBJ2-3; a weak D match, TRBD2 (6 bases). This CDR3 is 17 amino acids long. V gave up 4 bases and J gave up 0 bases, with 18 bases separating them. Germline V gene lookup returns CDR1 SGHRS and CDR2 YFSETQ. CDR3 protein: CASSIGRDSSSTDTQYF. The CDR3 nucleotides read TGCGCCAGCAGCATAGGCCGGGACTCCTCTAGCACAGATACGCAGTATTTT. Complete variable domain (other parts from reference TRBV5-1 and TRBJ2-3): KAGVTQTPRYLIKTRGQQVTLSCSPISGHRSVSWYQQTPGQGLQFLFEYFSETQRNKGNFPGRFSGRQFSNSRSEMNVSTLELGDSALYLCASSIGRDSSSTDTQYFGPGTRLTVL.

This chain connects TRBV19 to TRBJ2-3, with 9 bases lining up with TRBD2. CDR3 length equals 16 residues. Germline V gene lookup returns CDR1 LNHDA and CDR2 SQIVND (reference sequence). The V gene end was trimmed by 2 bases and the J gene end by 2 bases; junction bases not matched to a gene: 5. In nucleotides, the CDR3 is TGTGCCAGTAGTATATTGGCTAGCGGGGCCACAGATACGCAGTATTTT. Translating it yields CASSILASGATDTQYF. Variable domain in full (rest from reference TRBV19 and TRBJ2-3): DGGITQSPKYLFRKEGQNVTLSCEQNLNHDAMYWYRQDPGQGLRLIYYSQIVNDFQKGDIAEGYSVSREKKESFPLTVTSAQKNPTAFYLCASSILASGATDTQYFGPGTRLTVL.

V is TRBV30 and J is TRBJ2-1; maybe TRBD1 (6 bases). The germline gives CDR1 GTSNPN, CDR2 SVGIG (reference sequence). The CDR3 contains 14 residues. The V end lost 1 base, the J end lost 10 bases, and 17 bases lay between the germline ends. CDR3 coding DNA: TGTGCCTGGAGTGCGACAGGCTTCAAGGTGGAGCAGTTCTTC. Residues: CAWSATGFKVEQFF.

J is TRBJ2-7 and V is TRBV28; the D gene is possibly TRBD2 (6 bases). This CDR3 is 13 amino acids long. Per the germline V gene, CDR1 is MDHEN and CDR2 is SYDVKM. The ends were cut back, 5 bases at V and 7 bases at J, with 15 bases in the middle. DNA of the CDR3: TGTGCCAGCAGTGGCCCCGGGAGTCCGGAGCAGTACTTC. It encodes CASSGPGSPEQYF. The full variable domain, in which reference TRBV28 and TRBJ2-7 provide the parts outside the CDR3, is DVKVTQSSRYLVKRTGEKVFLECVQDMDHENMFWYRQDPGLGLRLIYFSYDVKMKEKGDIPEGYSVSREKKERFSLILESASTNQTSMYLCASSGPGSPEQYFGPGTRLTVT.

The rearrangement uses TRBV2 and TRBJ1-5, with 7 bases aligning to TRBD1. V was clipped by 6 bases and J by 2 bases; unmatched bases: 7. Germline V gene lookup returns CDR1 SNHLY and CDR2 FYNNEI. The CDR3 loop spans 15 amino acids. The CDR3 is CASSRQGTGNQPQHF. Here the CDR3 DNA reads TGTGCCAGCAGCCGACAGGGAACAGGCAATCAGCCCCAGCATTTT.

The chain uses TRBV19 and TRBJ2-1; tentatively, D is TRBD2 (5 bases). CDR3 size: 13 residues. With 1 base removed from V and 9 bases from J, the gap between germline ends came to 10 bases. Germline V gene sequence: CDR1 LNHDA, CDR2 SQIVND (reference sequence). CDR3 DNA: TGTGCCAGTAGTATAGGCGCGGGCCCTGAGCAGTTCTTC. Its translation is CASSIGAGPEQFF.